One and the same sample provided the 25 T cell receptor beta chains below, sequenced in a study of OX40 agonist ivuxolimab in advanced cancers. TCRdb's copy holds only in-frame clones and misses some; the assay was immunoSEQ multiplex PCR. The data hold 25,000 to 35,000 clones, with around 82% observed a single time. Sequencing was performed on CD4+ or CD8+ T cells sorted from blood, taken in a trial of the OX40 agonist ivuxolimab. These receptor sequences come from an adult with an advanced solid tumor such as melanoma, head and neck, liver or kidney cancer.

This chain connects TRBV27 to TRBJ1-1; 10 nucleotides agree with TRBD1. The germline V gene encodes CDR1 MNHEY and CDR2 SMNVEV (reference sequence). The V segment lost 5 bases and the J segment 7 bases; nucleotides outside the gene matches: 10. The CDR3 runs to 15 residues. CDR3 sequence (DNA): TGTGCCAGCAGTAGGAGACAGGGGGCATCTGTTGAAGCTTTCTTT. Its protein product is CASSRRQGASVEAFF.

This chain connects TRBV10-1 to TRBJ1-6, with D perhaps TRBD1 (5 bases). The CDR3 covers 15 residues. Germline CDR1 reads WNHNN; CDR2 reads SYGVQD (reference sequence). V was pared by 7 bases and J by 7 bases, with 17 bases between. CDR3 DNA sequence: TGCGCCAGCAAAGGGGTCAGAGGCGGAAATTCACCCCTCCACTTT. It is translated as CASKGVRGGNSPLHF.

The rearrangement uses TRBV4-3 and TRBJ2-7; 9 bases line up with TRBD1. Germline trimming cut 6 bases from V and 1 base from J; bases unmatched to any gene: 4. Germline CDR1 and CDR2: LGHNA and YSLEER. This CDR3 is built from 14 residues. The CDR3 loop is CASSAGTGSYEQYF. The CDR3, as DNA: TGCGCCAGCAGTGCCGGGACAGGGTCCTACGAGCAGTACTTC.

CDR3 coding DNA: TGTGCCAGCAGGGACATGAACACTGAAGCTTTCTTT. This translates into CASRDMNTEAFF. This chain links TRBV2 with TRBJ1-1, with a weak D call TRBD1 (5 bases). V shed 6 bases and J shed 0 bases, with 5 bases lying between them. Germline V lookup: CDR1 SNHLY, CDR2 FYNNEI. The CDR3 has 12 amino acids.

The V call is TRBV9, the J call TRBJ1-1; tentative D call: TRBD1 (5 bases). Deletions cut 0 bases from V and 4 bases from J, with 10 bases between. The CDR3 totals 14 residues. Germline values: CDR1 SGDLS, CDR2 YYNGEE. CDR3 loop: CASSVGSGPTEAFF. The CDR3 DNA follows: TGTGCCAGCAGCGTAGGATCGGGGCCCACTGAAGCTTTCTTT.

The genes are TRBV19 and TRBJ1-4, with TRBD1 identical over 7 bases. Unmatched junction bases numbered 8, after V lost 3 bases and J lost 4 bases. Germline V gene data show CDR1 as LNHDA and CDR2 as SQIVND (reference sequence). There are 16 residues in the CDR3. CDR3: CASSIDGTADNEKLFF. CDR3 nucleotide sequence: TGTGCCAGTAGTATTGACGGGACAGCCGATAATGAAAAACTGTTTTTT. Combining the CDR3 with reference TRBV19 and TRBJ1-4 gives the whole variable domain DGGITQSPKYLFRKEGQNVTLSCEQNLNHDAMYWYRQDPGQGLRLIYYSQIVNDFQKGDIAEGYSVSREKKESFPLTVTSAQKNPTAFYLCASSIDGTADNEKLFFGSGTQLSVL.

The table lists this clone with a few counts. The CDR3 coding sequence is TGTGCCAGCGGACTAGCTTCCGTTTCCTACAATGAGCAGTTCTTC. Protein: CASGLASVSYNEQFF. The gene calls are TRBV6-1 and TRBJ2-1; 8 bases agree with TRBD2. CDR3 length: 15 amino acids. Germline lookup yields CDR1 MNHNS and CDR2 SASEGT. V shed 8 bases, J shed 1 base, and the junction held 7 bases outside the gene matches.

This clone has a handful of counts. The CDR3 coding sequence is TGTGCCAGTAGTATAAATACAGGGGGCTTCTACGAGCAGTACTTC. The encoded protein is CASSINTGGFYEQYF. The chain couples TRBV19 to TRBJ2-7; TRBD1 matches at 9 bases. CDR3 size: 15 residues. Germline CDR1 is LNHDA and CDR2 is SQIVND (reference sequence). V shed 2 bases, J shed 3 bases, and the junction held 5 bases outside the gene matches.

The gene calls are TRBV29-1 and TRBJ1-1, with D perhaps matching TRBD1 (6 bases). The CDR3 is 15 residues long. Germline V CDR1 and CDR2: SQVTM, ANQGSEA. The V gene lost 1 base and the J gene lost 1 base, with 13 bases spanning the gap. The CDR3 bases are TGCAGCGTTGAAGCGAATTGGGGACAGAACACTGAAGCTTTCTTT. Translation: CSVEANWGQNTEAFF.

The genes are TRBV27 and TRBJ2-3; TRBD2 matches at 9 bases. CDR1 and CDR2 (germline): MNHEY, SMNVEV (reference sequence). V was clipped by 5 bases and J by 4 bases; unmatched bases: 10. This CDR3 is built from 16 residues. The CDR3 DNA reads as TGTGCCAGCAGTACCCGGGCGCGGGGGGGATCAGATACGCAGTATTTT. Translated: CASSTRARGGSDTQYF.

The genes are TRBV2 and TRBJ1-1; 8 bases match TRBD1. The V gene end was trimmed by 8 bases and the J gene end by 0 bases; junction bases not matched to a gene: 8. This CDR3 has 15 amino acids. Germline CDR1 SNHLY, CDR2 FYNNEI. Here the CDR3 DNA reads TGTGCCAGCCTGGACAGGGACACCATGAACACTGAAGCTTTCTTT. This sequence encodes CASLDRDTMNTEAFF.

This rearrangement joins TRBV19 to TRBJ2-7, with 14 bases fitting TRBD2. The CDR3 totals 15 residues. The V and J ends lost 9 bases and 6 bases, in that order; junction bases with no gene match: 10. CDR1 is LNHDA, CDR2 SQIVND, per germline (reference sequence). The CDR3 DNA follows: TGTGCCAGCATGGACGGGACTAGCGGGAGTATCGAGCAGTACTTC. This encodes CASMDGTSGSIEQYF.

The CDR3 protein is CASSAGYQETQYF. The CDR3 nucleotides are TGTGCCAGCAGCGCTGGATACCAAGAGACCCAGTACTTC. This chain joins TRBV13 and TRBJ2-5, with D unresolved. Deletions cut 5 bases from V and 0 bases from J, with 7 bases between. In germline, CDR1 is PRHDT, CDR2 FYEKMQ (reference sequence). This CDR3 has 13 residues.

The J gene is TRBJ1-2, the V gene TRBV30; D is undetermined. The CDR3 covers 15 residues. The germline gives CDR1 GTSNPN, CDR2 SVGIG (reference sequence). The V end was cut by 4 bases, the J end by 4 bases, with 19 bases between. The CDR3 DNA reads as TGTGCCTGGACCCCTGGTGGAGGGTACGGCTATGGCTACACCTTC. Its protein is CAWTPGGGYGYGYTF.

J is TRBJ1-2 and V is TRBV10-2; a weak D match, TRBD1 (5 bases). This CDR3 is 13 amino acids long. The V end lost 3 bases, the J end lost 4 bases, and 9 bases lay between the germline ends. Germline V gene data show CDR1 as WSHSY and CDR2 as SAAADI. The DNA for the CDR3 is TGCGCCAGCAGTGATCGAGGGGTCTATGGCTACACCTTC. It yields the protein CASSDRGVYGYTF.

The V call is TRBV19, the J call TRBJ1-1; D unclear. Trimming removed 3 bases at V and 7 bases at J, with 15 bases between. This CDR3 region has 14 residues. Germline lookup yields CDR1 LNHDA and CDR2 SQIVND (reference sequence). CDR3 amino acids: CASSIFGRQIEAFF. In nucleotides, the CDR3 is TGTGCCAGTAGTATCTTTGGCAGGCAAATTGAAGCTTTCTTT. The complete variable domain, with remaining parts taken from reference TRBV19 and TRBJ1-1, reads DGGITQSPKYLFRKEGQNVTLSCEQNLNHDAMYWYRQDPGQGLRLIYYSQIVNDFQKGDIAEGYSVSREKKESFPLTVTSAQKNPTAFYLCASSIFGRQIEAFFGQGTRLTVV.

With respect to this clone: The junction departs from the called germline gene at one end, perhaps through a read error. V is TRBV5-4 and J is TRBJ2-7; TRBD1 aligns across 7 bases. This CDR3 is built from 10 residues. Germline assignment: CDR1 SGHNT and CDR2 YYREEE (reference sequence). The CDR3, as DNA: TGTGCCAGCAGCTTGGAGAGGGGGCTGTTC. Encoded protein: CASSLERGLF.

This clone came up a few times. The chain recombines TRBV10-3 with TRBJ2-7; D perhaps matches TRBD2 (6 bases). V lost 6 bases and J lost 2, with 14 bases in between. Germline CDR1 and CDR2: ENHRY and SYGVKD. This CDR3 contains 14 residues. CDR3 DNA sequence: TGTGCCATCAGAATCAGCGGGTCCGCCTACGAGCAGTACTTC. It encodes CAIRISGSAYEQYF.

This chain uses TRBV10-1 with TRBJ2-5, with D perhaps assigned TRBD1 or TRBD2 (5 bases each). The CDR3 sequence is 14 residues long. The V end lost 3 bases, the J end lost 5 bases, and 13 bases lay between the germline ends. The germline V gene encodes CDR1 WNHNN and CDR2 SYGVQD (reference sequence). CDR3 amino acids: CASSDTGRRETQYF. The CDR3 coding sequence is TGCGCCAGCAGTGATACGGGGCGCCGGGAGACCCAGTACTTC.

The genes are TRBV4-3 and TRBJ2-3; unclear D gene. This CDR3 contains 14 residues. V lost 1 base and J 3 bases, leaving 8 bases between the germline ends. CDR1 LGHNA and CDR2 YSLEER come from the germline V gene. The CDR3: CASSQVYGTDTQYF. The DNA of the CDR3 is TGCGCCAGCAGCCAAGTATACGGGACAGATACGCAGTATTTT.

The chain couples TRBV7-3 to TRBJ1-1, with unresolved D. This CDR3 has 14 amino acids. V dropped 0 bases and J dropped 4 bases, with 9 bases sitting between them. Germline values: CDR1 SGHTA, CDR2 FQGTGA. The CDR3 bases are TGTGCCAGCAGCTTAACGAGGAGGGTCACTGAAGCTTTCTTT. Protein sequence: CASSLTRRVTEAFF. Full variable domain (remainder filled in from reference TRBV7-3 and TRBJ1-1): GAGVSQTPSNKVTEKGKYVELRCDPISGHTALYWYRQSLGQGPEFLIYFQGTGAADDSGLPNDRFFAVRPEGSVSTLKIQRTERGDSAVYLCASSLTRRVTEAFFGQGTRLTVV.

This chain joins TRBV11-3 and TRBJ1-2, with 7 bases lining up with TRBD1. Germline values: CDR1 SGHNT, CDR2 YENEEA. V was pared by 1 base and J by 8 bases, with 10 bases of the junction left unmatched. This CDR3 contains 15 residues. The CDR3 sequence is CASSLALRQGHGYTF. DNA for the CDR3: TGTGCCAGCAGCTTAGCTCTGCGACAGGGACACGGCTACACCTTC.

The chain has TRBV11-1 and TRBJ1-1; D is undetermined. V was clipped by 2 bases and J by 1 base, with 2 bases between them. The CDR3 consists of 12 residues. Germline loops: CDR1 SGHAT, CDR2 FQDESV (reference sequence). CDR3 nucleotide sequence: TGTGCCAGCAGCTTATCGAACACTGAAGCTTTCTTT. Protein product: CASSLSNTEAFF.

This chain uses TRBV5-1 with TRBJ1-1; D is perhaps TRBD1 (5 bases). V was cut by 4 bases and J by 7 bases, with 20 bases left in between. Germline values: CDR1 SGHRS, CDR2 YFSETQ. CDR3 size: 15 residues. The CDR3 nucleotides are TGCGCCAGCAGCGCGCTCGGGGGTGGGAACGATGAAGCTTTCTTT. Its translation is CASSALGGGNDEAFF.

V is TRBV4-2 and J is TRBJ2-1, with 15 bases fitting TRBD2. Germline-derived CDR1 and CDR2 are LGHNA and YNFKEQ. This CDR3 has 19 amino acids. J lost 10 bases, V lost 0 bases, and 13 bases had no gene match. The CDR3 protein is CASSQDFQWGLAGGAEQFF. CDR3 bases: TGTGCCAGCAGCCAAGATTTCCAATGGGGACTAGCGGGGGGAGCAGAGCAGTTCTTC.